This is a list of T cell receptor beta chains from one sample in a study of blood T cells in healthy people across ages. A single record per CDR3 protein comes from TCRdb applying MiXCR to the 5' RACE reads. Counted here are about 1.8 million distinct CDR3 sequences, 40% to 55% occurring once; the ten biggest clones make up 2% to 2.5%. Sequenced: blood. These receptors came from a woman in her forties in good health. Each CDR3 is given with its conserved first and last residue.

TRBV6-5	19	TRBJ1-6	CASSYGDITPSSYNSPLHF
TRBV24-1	13	TRBJ2-7	CATSDRTRNEQYF
TRBV5-1	14	TRBJ2-7	CASSLGRVEGEQYF
TRBV27	17	TRBJ1-5	CASSSNYKAYSNQPQHF
TRBV6-6	16	TRBJ1-2	CASSYSPGGAEYGYTF
TRBV15	18	TRBJ2-7	CATSRDSPGDGNPYEQYF
TRBV6-1	14	TRBJ2-5	CASESRVYQETQYF
TRBV2	16	TRBJ2-5	CASSGRGGPQGETQYF
TRBV7-2	15	TRBJ1-4	CASSSGQGENEKLFF
TRBV28	14	TRBJ1-6	CASKGVIYNSPLHF
TRBV7-9	16	TRBJ2-3	CASSSWTGLSTDTQYF
TRBV12-3/TRBV12-4	10	TRBJ1-1	CASSFGKAFF
TRBV12-3/TRBV12-4	14	TRBJ2-1	CASSLIGGYNEQFF
TRBV25-1	16	TRBJ1-4	CASSTSTSATNEKLFF
TRBV27	11	TRBJ1-2	CATWGRHGYTF
TRBV20-1	12	TRBJ2-7	CSVLGVGYEQYF
TRBV4-3	15	TRBJ2-1	CASSQGGGLTSEQFF
TRBV7-2	16	TRBJ1-2	CASSSAGTGKSYGYTF
TRBV2	11	TRBJ1-2	CATTGTDGYTF
TRBV7-9	17	TRBJ1-4	CASSSKPDRTFNEKLFF
TRBV6-5	14	TRBJ2-3	CASTERGSTDTQYF
TRBV15	18	TRBJ2-3	CATSRDYPEASGTDTQYF
TRBV7-3	15	TRBJ1-1	CASSSGDRMSTEAFF
TRBV7-9	12	TRBJ2-7	CASNTGGYEQYF
TRBV6-6	13	TRBJ2-1	CASSYGQRREQFF
TRBV25-1	16	TRBJ2-5	CASSEYGGQGYNEQYF
TRBV20-1	14	TRBJ1-2	CSALIIGTNYGYTF
TRBV9	13	TRBJ1-2	CASSTYLSDGYTF
TRBV3-1	16	TRBJ1-2	CASSQDLRTANYGYTF
TRBV20-1	16	TRBJ2-5	CSATIAVFQSATAQYF
TRBV7-6	15	TRBJ2-1	CASKALAGGQNEQFF
TRBV6-6	14	TRBJ2-3	CASSLEGVSDTQYF
TRBV5-1	16	TRBJ2-5	CASSLVPLENLGTQYF
TRBV28	15	TRBJ2-5	CASSFSSGVGETQYF
TRBV13	16	TRBJ1-6	CASSFSTGAYNSPLHF
TRBV2	14	NA	CASSVGGESYEQYF
TRBV7-8	16	TRBJ1-1	CASTPRTQASSTEAFF
TRBV20-1	14	TRBJ1-4	CSARPDGRNEKLFF
TRBV20-1	15	TRBJ2-7	CSASAIRDTTYEQYF
TRBV6-5	15	TRBJ2-5	CASSFSGGSYNEQYF
TRBV6-2/TRBV6-3	17	TRBJ2-1	CASSFSSSTDSCNEQFF
TRBV29-1	15	TRBJ2-4	CSVEGGSVGKNIQYF
TRBV5-5	13	TRBJ2-5	CASSLESGGTQYF
TRBV13	15	TRBJ1-1	CASSLEGAIDTEAFF
TRBV20-1	17	TRBJ2-5	CSAISLLGQGDQETQYF
TRBV13	14	TRBJ2-7	CASSLPGDSYEQYF
TRBV27	12	TRBJ1-2	CASSRNNYGYTF
TRBV20-1	13	TRBJ2-1	CSARRGANGQQFF
TRBV5-1	15	TRBJ2-3	CASSLFLASTDTQYF
TRBV12-3/TRBV12-4	16	TRBJ2-3	CASSFKSDRESDTQYF
TRBV7-2	17	TRBJ1-6	CASSPENRGAYNSPLHF
TRBV6-2/TRBV6-3	15	TRBJ1-2	CASRPFRDRTDGYTF
TRBV6-1	14	TRBJ1-5	CASSPGGGPQPQHF
TRBV10-3	14	TRBJ2-1	CAISDSGGGDEQFF
TRBV5-1	13	TRBJ2-1	CASSPTGGHEQFF